Sequencing of this T cell receptor (beta chain) was carried out in a study of blood T cell repertoires in COVID-19. Across the whole study: Researchers got acute and convalescent COVID-19 samples from the United States, Italy and Spain. The cDNA or gDNA used as material had been derived from T cells, B-cell-depleted T cells, or PBMCs.

V was trimmed by 0 bases and J by 8 bases, leaving 9 bases between them. CDR3 length: 13 amino acids. CDR1 LGHNA and CDR2 YSLEER come from the germline V gene. Original processing notes: Quantification of nucleated cells was approximated via reference gene primer amplification. The method was immunoSEQ multiplex PCR; TCRdb's version includes in-frame clones alone and lacks a portion of them. V, J and clone size are taken as reported in that table, and D and trimming were inferred from the DNA itself. The data hold hundreds of thousands of clones, with more than 70% observed a single time. Source material: peripheral blood. The clonotype was recovered from a woman aged 25 to 45 with COVID-19, enrolled during active disease. V and J are TRBV4-3 and TRBJ2-3; D remains ambiguous. The CDR3 DNA follows: TGCGCCAGCAGCCAAGAATTTTCAGTTACGCAGTATTTT. This sequence encodes CASSQEFSVTQYF.